This entry features one TCR beta chain sequence. Its antigen is not yet known. Per-base qualities were not stored, and no clone one base away is much larger. These data originate in a study of control samples from healthy donors and cancer patients (dated by TCRdb to 2019 to 2021). To prepare the library, the immunoSEQ multiplex PCR assay was applied. TCRdb stores this immuneACCESS table with in-frame sequences only. Part of the clones is absent; in the studies checked, under half of the shortfall reflects unresolved V genes, and no reason is known for the rest. This sample gives 65,000 to 90,000 clones in total; around 90% of them show up just once. Approximately 9.8% of the sample belongs to the ten largest clones. The CDR3 has 16 amino acids, counting the end cysteine and phenylalanine. Only the CDR3 DNA stays, 48 bases, in frame from base 1. The germline V gene specifies SGHRS as CDR1 and YFSETQ as CDR2. For this chain, trimming is 4 bases at the V end and 4 bases at the J end, and the number of junction bases without a gene match is 9.

The sequence came from a woman in her fifties or sixties with colorectal cancer. Sequenced material: PBMCs. The chain couples TRBV5-1 to TRBJ2-2; 8 of the junction bases match TRBD1. The CDR3 loop reads CASSEGQGALTGELFF. At the DNA level, the sequence is TGCGCCAGCAGCGAAGGCCAGGGGGCTCTCACCGGGGAGCTGTTTTTT.